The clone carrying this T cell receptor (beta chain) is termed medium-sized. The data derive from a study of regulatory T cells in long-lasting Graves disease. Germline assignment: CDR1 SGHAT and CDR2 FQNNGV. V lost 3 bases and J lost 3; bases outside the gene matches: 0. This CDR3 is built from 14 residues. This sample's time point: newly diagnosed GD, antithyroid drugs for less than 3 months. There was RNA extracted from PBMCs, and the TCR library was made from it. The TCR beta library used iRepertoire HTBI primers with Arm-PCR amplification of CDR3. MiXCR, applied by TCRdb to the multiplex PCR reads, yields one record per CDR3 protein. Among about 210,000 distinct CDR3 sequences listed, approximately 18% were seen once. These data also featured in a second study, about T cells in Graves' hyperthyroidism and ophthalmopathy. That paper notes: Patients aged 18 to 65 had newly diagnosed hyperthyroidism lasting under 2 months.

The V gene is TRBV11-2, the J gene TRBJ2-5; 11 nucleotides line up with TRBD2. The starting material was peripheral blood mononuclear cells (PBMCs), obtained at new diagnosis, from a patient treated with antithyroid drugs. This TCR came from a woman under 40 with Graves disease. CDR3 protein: CASSLGLAEETQYF. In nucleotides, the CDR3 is TGTGCCAGCAGCTTGGGACTAGCGGAAGAGACCCAGTACTTC.